The 6 T cell receptor beta chains reported below all come from one sample, sequenced in a study of radiotherapy plus CTLA-4 blockade in lung cancer. Only in-frame clones appear in the TCRdb table, and some are missing; sequencing was by immunoSEQ multiplex PCR. The data contain some 66,000 clones, around 81% of them seen just once; the ten biggest clones take up less than 5%. The specimen was peripheral blood, collected from a patient treated with radiotherapy plus ipilimumab. These receptors were collected from a human donor with non-small cell lung cancer who had a partial response to radiotherapy plus ipilimumab.

V and J are TRBV25-1 and TRBJ1-5; D is uncertain. The germline gives CDR1 MGHDK, CDR2 SYGVNS. V dropped 4 bases and J dropped 1 base, with 11 bases sitting between them. The CDR3 is 15 amino acids. CDR3 region: CASSGPGVSNQPQHF. The CDR3, as DNA: TGTGCCAGCAGTGGTCCCGGGGTCAGCAATCAGCCCCAGCATTTT.

The V and J genes are TRBV6-6 and TRBJ2-7; 9 bases map to TRBD1. The trim removed 5 bases at V and 0 bases at J, leaving 8 bases unmatched. This CDR3 comprises 16 residues. The germline CDR1 and CDR2 sequences are MNHNY and SVGAGI (reference sequence). The CDR3 DNA reads as TGTGCCAGCAGTACAACCCCGGGACAGGGCTCCTACGAGCAGTACTTC. As protein: CASSTTPGQGSYEQYF.

The chain links TRBV5-4 to TRBJ1-1; possible D gene TRBD1, 5 bases. The V gene's germline CDR1 is SGHNT and CDR2 YYREEE (reference sequence). Deletions cut 0 bases from V and 0 bases from J, with 9 bases between. There are 15 residues in the CDR3. The DNA for the CDR3 is TGTGCCAGCAGCTTGGGGGGCAGGATGAACACTGAAGCTTTCTTT. Its translation: CASSLGGRMNTEAFF.

The chain employs TRBV6-1 and TRBJ2-1; TRBD2 agrees at 7 bases. Unmatched junction bases numbered 11, after V lost 7 bases and J lost 11 bases. The CDR3 has 13 residues. The V gene's germline CDR1 is MNHNS and CDR2 SASEGT. CDR3 in DNA: TGTGCCAGCAAGGGAGGGGCGGGATCGCAGCAGTTCTTC. It is translated as CASKGGAGSQQFF.

This clone has just a few counts. CDR3 coding DNA: TGTGCCAGCAGCTCTCCTAGCGCGGGCCTGTCAGATACGCAGTATTTT. Its translation: CASSSPSAGLSDTQYF. V usage is TRBV28 and J usage is TRBJ2-3; perhaps TRBD2 as D (6 bases). Germline values: CDR1 MDHEN, CDR2 SYDVKM. CDR3 length: 16 amino acids. Trimming took 6 bases from V and 4 from J, leaving 20 bases between them.

The gene calls are TRBV19 and TRBJ1-2; 7 bases map to TRBD1. This CDR3 comprises 14 residues. Germline-derived CDR1 and CDR2 are LNHDA and SQIVND (reference sequence). Trimming removed 6 bases from V and 7 bases from J; junction bases left unmatched: 11. CDR3 in amino acids: CASRRQGAALGYTF. CDR3 in DNA: TGTGCCAGTAGGCGACAGGGTGCGGCCCTTGGCTACACCTTC. Looking up the rest from reference TRBV19 and TRBJ1-2 gives the full variable domain: DGGITQSPKYLFRKEGQNVTLSCEQNLNHDAMYWYRQDPGQGLRLIYYSQIVNDFQKGDIAEGYSVSREKKESFPLTVTSAQKNPTAFYLCASRRQGAALGYTFGSGTRLTVV.